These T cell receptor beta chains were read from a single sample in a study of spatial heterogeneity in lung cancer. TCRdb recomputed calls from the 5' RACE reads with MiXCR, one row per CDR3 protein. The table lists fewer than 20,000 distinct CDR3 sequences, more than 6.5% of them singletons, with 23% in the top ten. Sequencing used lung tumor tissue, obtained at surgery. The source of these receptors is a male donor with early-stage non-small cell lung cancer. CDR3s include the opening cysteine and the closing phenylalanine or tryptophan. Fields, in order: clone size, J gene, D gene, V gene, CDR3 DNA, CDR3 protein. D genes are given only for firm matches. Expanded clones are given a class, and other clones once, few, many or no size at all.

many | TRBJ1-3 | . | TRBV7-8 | TGTGCCAGCAGCTTAAGTGGCGGTGGAAACACCATATATTTT | CASSLSGGGNTIYF
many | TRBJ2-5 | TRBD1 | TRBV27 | TGTGCCAGCTCCCCGGGACAGGGTAAACCCATCGGCAAGACCCAGTACTTC | CASSPGQGKPIGKTQYF
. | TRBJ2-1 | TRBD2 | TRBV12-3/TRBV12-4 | TGTGCCAGCAGTACGGGACTAGCGGGTTACGATGAGCAGTTCTTC | CASSTGLAGYDEQFF
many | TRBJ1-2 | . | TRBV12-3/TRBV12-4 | TGTGCCAGCAGTTTAGCGGCGGGCCGAAATGGCTACACCTTC | CASSLAAGRNGYTF
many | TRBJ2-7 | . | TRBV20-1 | TGCAGTGCCAACCCTGACGCCAGGGAGATGGACGAGCAGTACTTC | CSANPDAREMDEQYF
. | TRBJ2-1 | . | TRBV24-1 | TGTGCCACCAGTGATCCTCACGGGGGCGCGGTCAATGAGCAGTTCTTC | CATSDPHGGAVNEQFF
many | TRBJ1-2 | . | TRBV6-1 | TGTGCCAGCAGTGTTGCCGGGACGGCCAACTATGGCTACACCTTC | CASSVAGTANYGYTF
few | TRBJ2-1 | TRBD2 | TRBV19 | TGTGCCAGTAGCCTACTAGCGTCCACCTACAATGAGCAGTTCTTC | CASSLLASTYNEQFF
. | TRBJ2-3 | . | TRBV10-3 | TGTGCCATCGGACAGAGAGAGACAGATACGCAGTATTTT | CAIGQRETDTQYF
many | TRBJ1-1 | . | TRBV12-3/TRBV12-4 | TGTGCCAGCAGTCCCCTAGGACAGAAAAACACTGAAGCTTTCTTT | CASSPLGQKNTEAFF
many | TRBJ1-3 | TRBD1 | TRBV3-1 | TGTGCCAGCAGCCGATCGGGACAGGGGGCTATCTCTGGAAACACCATATATTTT | CASSRSGQGAISGNTIYF
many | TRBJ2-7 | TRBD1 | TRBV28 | TGTGCCAGCATGGGCCCGGGACAGGGGGCAGGTGAGCAGTACTTC | CASMGPGQGAGEQYF
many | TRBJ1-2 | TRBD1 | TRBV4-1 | TGCGCCAGCAGCCCGGGACAGGGAAGGGCATGGGGCTATGGCTACACCTTC | CASSPGQGRAWGYGYTF
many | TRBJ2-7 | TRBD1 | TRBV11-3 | TGTGCCAGCAGCTTCGGACAGGGAGTAAACTACGAGCAGTACTTC | CASSFGQGVNYEQYF
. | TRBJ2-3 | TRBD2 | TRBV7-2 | TGTGCCAGCAGCTGGGGACTAGCGGTCACAGATACGCAGTATTTT | CASSWGLAVTDTQYF
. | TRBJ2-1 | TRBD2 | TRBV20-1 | TGCAGTGCTAGGACACTAGCGGCCTCCTACAATGAGCAGTTCTTC | CSARTLAASYNEQFF
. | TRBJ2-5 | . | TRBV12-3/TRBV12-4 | TGTGCCAGCAGTTTGTACAGACAAGAGACCCAGTACTTC | CASSLYRQETQYF
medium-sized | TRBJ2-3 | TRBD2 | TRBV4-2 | TGTGCCAGCAGCCAAGGAGATGCGGGAGCAGATACGCAGTATTTT | CASSQGDAGADTQYF
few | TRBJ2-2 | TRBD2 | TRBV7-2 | TGTGCCAGCAGCCTGACTAGCGGGGGGGCTAAAGGGGAGCTGTTTTTT | CASSLTSGGAKGELFF
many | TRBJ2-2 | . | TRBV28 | TGTGCCAGCAGTTTATGGGGGACCAACACCGGGGAGCTGTTTTTT | CASSLWGTNTGELFF
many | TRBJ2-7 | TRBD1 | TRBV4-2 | TGTGCCAGCAGCCAAGAGACAGGGGGCATAAACTACGAGCAGTACTTC | CASSQETGGINYEQYF
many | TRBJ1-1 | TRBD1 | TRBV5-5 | TGTGCCAGCAGCTTGAAGGGGACAGTGAACACTGAAGCTTTCTTT | CASSLKGTVNTEAFF
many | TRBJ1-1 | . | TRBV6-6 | TGTGCCAGCAGTAACCGACAGATGAACACTGAAGCTTTCTTT | CASSNRQMNTEAFF
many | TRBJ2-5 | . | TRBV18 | TGTGCCAGCTCACCCAGGGGAGGAGAGACCCAGTACTTC | CASSPRGGETQYF
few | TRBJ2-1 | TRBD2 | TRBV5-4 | TGTGCCAGCAGCTTGTTGCTAGCGGGGGGCTCCTACAATGAGCAGTTCTTC | CASSLLLAGGSYNEQFF
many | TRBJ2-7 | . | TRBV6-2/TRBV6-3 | TGTGCCAGCAGTTACCCCGGGACCGAAACCTACGAGCAGTACTTC | CASSYPGTETYEQYF
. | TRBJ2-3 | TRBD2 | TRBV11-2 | TGTGCCAGCAGTCAACAAGTAGCGGGAGGTTGGGATACGCAGTATTTT | CASSQQVAGGWDTQYF
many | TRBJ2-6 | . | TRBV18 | TGTGCCAGCTCACCACCGTACAGCCTTGGCGGGGCCAACGTCCTGACTTTC | CASSPPYSLGGANVLTF
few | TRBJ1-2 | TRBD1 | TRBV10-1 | TGCGCCAGCAGCCTTCTGGGGACAGGGTTGTTCACCTTC | CASSLLGTGLFTF
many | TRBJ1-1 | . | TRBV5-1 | TGCGCCAGCAGCTGGACACTGAACACTGAAGCTTTCTTT | CASSWTLNTEAFF
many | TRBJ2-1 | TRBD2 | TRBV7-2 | TGTGCCAGCAGCTTACCTAGCGGGGGGCGAGGTGAGCAGTTCTTC | CASSLPSGGRGEQFF
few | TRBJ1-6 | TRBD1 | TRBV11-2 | TGTGCCAGCAGCCCCACCCCCCAGGGGGCTAATTCACCCCTCCACTTT | CASSPTPQGANSPLHF
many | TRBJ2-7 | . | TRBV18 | TGTGCCAGCCATCCGGGGCAGGGATCCTACGAGCAGTACTTC | CASHPGQGSYEQYF
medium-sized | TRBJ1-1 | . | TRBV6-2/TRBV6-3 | TGTGCCAGCAGTTTGTTGATAAGGCGGCACACTGAAGCTTTCTTT | CASSLLIRRHTEAFF
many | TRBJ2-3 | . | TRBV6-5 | TGTGCCAGCAGTTATGGCCGGGGGCAAGGCACAGATACGCAGTATTTT | CASSYGRGQGTDTQYF
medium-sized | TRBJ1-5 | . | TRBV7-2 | TGTGCCAGCAGCTTACAGGAATTGAGCAATCAGCCCCAGCATTTT | CASSLQELSNQPQHF
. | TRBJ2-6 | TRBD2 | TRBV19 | TGTGCCAGTAGTAGATCAGGACTAGCGGGGATCTCTGGGGCCAACGTCCTGACTTTC | CASSRSGLAGISGANVLTF
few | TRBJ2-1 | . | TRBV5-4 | TGTGCCAGCAGCCCCATGGGTCGGGACGGAACCAATGAGCAGTTCTTC | CASSPMGRDGTNEQFF
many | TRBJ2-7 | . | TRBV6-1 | TGTGCCAGCAGTGAACAGGGAAATGCCTACGAGCAGTACTTC | CASSEQGNAYEQYF
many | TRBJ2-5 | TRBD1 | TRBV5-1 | TGCGCCAGCAGCTTGGTCGGGCAGGGGGCGTCGGGAGAGACCCAGTACTTC | CASSLVGQGASGETQYF
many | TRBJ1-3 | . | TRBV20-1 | TGCAGTGCTAGAGAACCCTGGGATGGAAACACCATATATTTT | CSAREPWDGNTIYF
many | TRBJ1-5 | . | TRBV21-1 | TGTGCCAGCAGCAAAGAAGGGGACAGCCGGCAGCCCCAGCATTTT | CASSKEGDSRQPQHF
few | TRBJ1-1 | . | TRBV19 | TGTGCCAGTAGTATCTCCGTAAGGGGGGCTCAGGCTTTCTTT | CASSISVRGAQAFF
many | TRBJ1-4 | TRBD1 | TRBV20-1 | TGCAGTGCTAGAGCAGTATGGGTGTCAGGACAGGGGGACTTTGGTGAAAAACTGTTTTTT | CSARAVWVSGQGDFGEKLFF
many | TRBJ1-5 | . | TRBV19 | TGTGCCAGTAAGGATCGGGTTGGCAATCAGCCCCAGCATTTT | CASKDRVGNQPQHF